This T cell receptor beta chain appears in the sequencing data of a study of cytomegalovirus exposure and HLA in healthy donors. Nominal health characterized the donors when sampled, though unrecorded immune exposures were likely. PCR employed 60 Vbeta and 13 Jbeta primers. The table came from immunoSEQ multiplex PCR; TCRdb's copy has only in-frame clones and leaves some out. The table records 150,000 to 200,000 clones, about 90% of them present only once. The J segment lost 2 bases and the V segment lost 0 bases, leaving 4 bases of the junction unmatched. Germline V gene sequence: CDR1 SGDLS, CDR2 YYNGEE. The CDR3 has 15 amino acids.

This chain links TRBV9 with TRBJ1-2; TRBD1 matches 7 bases. Sequences were obtained from PBMCs. This clonotype was obtained from a girl under three years old in good health and CMV-seronegative. The CDR3 region has the DNA TGTGCCAGCAGCGTAGAGGCGGACAGGAACTATGGCTACACCTTC. Translated, it gives CASSVEADRNYGYTF.